These 30 T cell receptor beta chains were sequenced from one sample in a study of read filtering for tumor transcriptome and immune sequencing. This library used around 400 ng RNA and molecular barcoded adaptors spanning alpha/delta and beta/gamma chains. TCRdb re-analysed the reads in MiXCR, keeping a single row per CDR3 protein. The table shows fewer than 30,000 distinct CDR3 sequences, with approximately 15% occurring only once. Sequenced: a population of CD138-negative cells sorted from bone marrow. Source of these receptors: a donor at least 40 years old with multiple myeloma.

This clonotype showed up many times. The germline gene is not matched at one end of the junction; a read error may be the cause. In nucleotides, the CDR3 is TGTGCCTGCAGTTTTCTACAGGACACCTACGAGCAGTACTTC. This encodes CACSFLQDTYEQYF. The J gene is TRBJ2-7, the V gene TRBV27; tentative D call: TRBD1 (5 bases). Looked up from germline, CDR1 is MNHEY and CDR2 is SMNVEV (reference sequence). The CDR3 has 14 residues.

This clonotype was detected ten times or more. The chain has TRBV19 and TRBJ1-3; perhaps TRBD1 as D (6 bases). With 6 bases removed from V and 2 bases from J, the gap between germline ends came to 14 bases. The germline gives CDR1 LNHDA, CDR2 SQIVND (reference sequence). This CDR3 is built from 15 residues. In DNA, the CDR3 is TGTGCCAGTAGCGACTTACAGGGTGCTGGAAACACCATATATTTT. Protein product: CASSDLQGAGNTIYF.

This clonotype came up many times. The chain has TRBV6-5 and TRBJ2-1; 10 positions agree with TRBD2. This CDR3 comprises 15 residues. The germline V gene encodes CDR1 MNHEY and CDR2 SVGAGI. V lost 5 bases, J lost 5 bases, and 6 bases stayed unmatched. CDR3 bases: TGTGCCAGCAGTGAAGTCCTAGCGGGAGACAATGAGCAGTTCTTC. Residues: CASSEVLAGDNEQFF.

This clonotype was observed a single time. A read error likely explains this, since a far larger clone differs by one base. The rearrangement uses TRBV6-2 or TRBV6-3 and TRBJ2-1; perhaps D is TRBD1 or TRBD2 (5 bases each). This CDR3 has 16 residues. Germline V gene lookup returns CDR1 MNHEY and CDR2 SVGEGT. DNA of the CDR3: TGTGCCACCAGTGACCGTTTTGGGGGACCCAGGAACGAGCAGTCCTTC. Its protein product is CATSDRFGGPRNEQSF.

This clonotype occurred many times. V is TRBV6-5 and J is TRBJ2-2, with unresolved D. CDR3 length: 15 residues. In germline, CDR1 is MNHEY, CDR2 SVGAGI. V lost 3 bases to trimming and J lost 1 base, with 9 bases between them. The CDR3 is CASSYEPGNTGELFF. CDR3 DNA: TGTGCCAGCAGTTATGAGCCAGGGAACACCGGGGAGCTGTTTTTT.

This clonotype occurred many times. The rearrangement joins TRBV20-1 to TRBJ1-2; 10 bases fit TRBD1. The germline CDR1 and CDR2 sequences are DFQATT and SNEGSKA (reference sequence). Losses at the gene ends were 5 bases for V and 6 bases for J; bases not matched to a gene: 12. CDR3 size: 15 residues. DNA for the CDR3: TGCAGTGCTTTTCTCTTATCCGGGACAGGGGATGGCTACACCTTC. This gives the protein CSAFLLSGTGDGYTF.

As regards this clonotype: A far larger clone is one nucleotide away, so this likely arose from a read error. The chain combines TRBV11-2 with TRBJ2-1, with D tentatively TRBD2 (5 bases). The CDR3 has 15 amino acids. Trimming took 4 bases from V and 3 from J, leaving 13 bases between them. Looked up from germline, CDR1 is SGHAT and CDR2 is FQNNGV. DNA of the CDR3: TGTGCCAGCAGCTCAGATGGGAGCCACTACAATGAGCAGTTCTTC. Its translation is CASSSDGSHYNEQFF.

The CDR3 DNA sequence: TGTGCCAGCAGTCCAACTTGGGGGACAGGGGTCACAGATACGCAGTATTTT. Its translation: CASSPTWGTGVTDTQYF. The chain links TRBV6-1 to TRBJ2-3; TRBD1 matches 10 bases. With V trimmed by 5 bases and J by 2 bases, 10 bases remained unmatched. The CDR3 runs 17 residues. In germline, CDR1 is MNHNS, CDR2 SASEGT.

This clonotype was counted many times. The gene calls are TRBV7-9 and TRBJ1-4; TRBD1 matches at 7 bases. The CDR3 loop spans 15 amino acids. With 5 bases clipped from V and 3 bases from J, the junction kept 6 bases outside the gene matches. Germline loops: CDR1 SEHNR, CDR2 FQNEAQ (reference sequence). The DNA for the CDR3 is TGTGCCAGCAGCCTCTCACAGGGGCCTAATGAAAAACTGTTTTTT. Translation: CASSLSQGPNEKLFF.

This clonotype was counted at least ten times. The rearrangement links TRBV28 to TRBJ2-3; TRBD2 matches at 11 bases. Trimming removed 1 base from V and 5 bases from J; junction bases left unmatched: 8. The CDR3 loop spans 17 amino acids. The germline CDR1 and CDR2 sequences are MDHEN and SYDVKM. CDR3 sequence reads: CASSLLLAGDYLDTQYF. The CDR3 DNA sequence: TGTGCCAGCAGTTTATTACTAGCGGGAGACTACCTAGATACGCAGTATTTT.

A remark on this clonotype: A far larger clone is one base from this, pointing to a likely read error. The genes are TRBV6-6 and TRBJ2-7, with TRBD1 identical over 10 bases. J lost 5 bases, V lost 0 bases, and 13 bases had no gene match. This CDR3 is 18 amino acids long. Germline V gives CDR1 MNHNY, CDR2 SVGAGI (reference sequence). This CDR3 is CASSYSGQGRTLGHEQYF. In DNA, the CDR3 is TGTGCCAGCAGTTACTCGGGACAGGGGAGAACCCTTGGCCACGAGCAGTACTTC.

With respect to this clonotype: A read error may explain this, as a much larger clone is one base away. V gene TRBV20-1 combines with J gene TRBJ2-2, with D uncertain. Germline CDR1 and CDR2: DFQATT and SNEGSKA (reference sequence). The CDR3 covers 15 residues. The CDR3 nucleotides are TGCAGTGCTAGAGAGGCCGCGGCGAACACCAGGGAGCTGTTTTTT. Translated: CSAREAAANTRELFF.

The CDR3 loop reads CASRQQGSRNTGELFF. The CDR3 DNA reads as TGTGCCAGCAGGCAACAGGGAAGTCGAAACACCGGGGAGCTGTTTTTT. This chain uses TRBV5-4 with TRBJ2-2; a weak D match, TRBD1 (6 bases). The CDR3 has 16 amino acids. CDR1 is SGHNT and CDR2 is YYREEE in the germline V gene (reference sequence). Trimming shortened V by 5 bases and J by 2 bases, and 16 bases separated the two germline ends.

This clonotype was picked up many times. The rearrangement links TRBV19 to TRBJ2-1; unclear D gene. The CDR3 runs to 11 residues. Germline V gene sequence: CDR1 LNHDA, CDR2 SQIVND (reference sequence). With 1 base removed from V and 12 bases from J, the gap between germline ends came to 7 bases. The CDR3 DNA sequence: TGTGCCAGTAGTATAGGACCGGCGCAGTTCTTC. Its protein product is CASSIGPAQFF.

At least ten counts were recorded for this clonotype. The chain uses TRBV9 and TRBJ1-6; no clear D. Trimming took off 3 bases at V and 0 bases at J, with 13 bases between the two ends. The CDR3 contains 17 residues. Germline CDR1 reads SGDLS; CDR2 reads YYNGEE. The DNA for the CDR3 is TGTGCCAGCAGCGCCAATGGGCCGAGCTCCTATAATTCACCCCTCCACTTT. Amino acids: CASSANGPSSYNSPLHF.

By share, this clonotype ranks as medium-sized (0.01 to 0.1%). V is TRBV15 and J is TRBJ2-7, with 10 bases aligning to TRBD2. Germline-derived CDR1 and CDR2 are LNHNV and YYDKDF (reference sequence). J lost 5 bases, V lost 0 bases, and 7 bases had no gene match. The CDR3 spans 16 residues. The CDR3 sequence: CATSRDLLAGEHEQYF. For the CDR3, the DNA is TGTGCCACCAGCAGAGATCTGCTAGCGGGAGAACACGAGCAGTACTTC. Complete variable domain (other parts from reference TRBV15 and TRBJ2-7): DAMVIQNPRYQVTQFGKPVTLSCSQTLNHNVMYWYQQKSSQAPKLLFHYYDKDFNNEADTPDNFQSRRPNTSFCFLDIRSPGLGDTAMYLCATSRDLLAGEHEQYFGPGTRLTVT.

This clonotype was counted ten times or more. The chain carries TRBV19 and TRBJ1-2, with D tentatively TRBD1 (6 bases). V was shortened by 1 base and J by 2 bases, with 11 bases between the two germline ends. CDR3 size: 15 residues. The germline V gene has CDR1 LNHDA and CDR2 SQIVND (reference sequence). This CDR3 is CASSIGGGRNYGYTF. CDR3 in DNA: TGTGCCAGTAGTATAGGAGGGGGGCGCAACTATGGCTACACCTTC.

This clonotype was observed many times. The V call is TRBV15, the J call TRBJ2-7, with D perhaps TRBD2 (5 bases). Germline loops: CDR1 LNHNV, CDR2 YYDKDF (reference sequence). Trimming cost V 5 bases and J 3 bases, with 17 bases left between them. CDR3 length: 15 residues. The CDR3 sequence is CATSSTQRGFYEQYF. The CDR3 DNA reads TGTGCCACCAGCTCAACCCAAAGAGGGTTCTACGAGCAGTACTTC. Full variable domain (remainder filled in from reference TRBV15 and TRBJ2-7): DAMVIQNPRYQVTQFGKPVTLSCSQTLNHNVMYWYQQKSSQAPKLLFHYYDKDFNNEADTPDNFQSRRPNTSFCFLDIRSPGLGDTAMYLCATSSTQRGFYEQYFGPGTRLTVT.

This clonotype was seen repeatedly, ten times or more. The genes are TRBV24-1 and TRBJ2-1, with D unresolved. This CDR3 is 12 amino acids long. CDR1 is KGHDR, CDR2 SFDVKD, per germline. The V end lost 3 bases, the J end lost 10 bases, and 9 bases lay between the germline ends. The CDR3 sequence is CATSDIAAEQFF. CDR3 nucleotides: TGTGCCACCAGTGATATAGCAGCCGAGCAGTTCTTC.

On this clonotype: Possible read error: a much larger clone is one base away. The CDR3 end shows no conserved phenylalanine or tryptophan, and so a read error is likely. The V gene is TRBV30, the J gene TRBJ2-7; D gene uncertain. V shed 1 base and J shed 1 base, with 5 bases lying between them. Germline values: CDR1 GTSNPN, CDR2 SVGIG (reference sequence). The CDR3 extends over 12 amino acids. The CDR3 loop is CAWSADSYEQYL. The CDR3 DNA sequence: TGTGCCTGGAGTGCGGATTCCTACGAGCAGTACCTC.

This clonotype was seen only a few times. A single base is all that separates this from a far larger clone, so a read error is likely. The chain links TRBV7-2 to TRBJ2-7; D is perhaps TRBD2 (5 bases). Germline-derived CDR1 and CDR2 are SGHTA and FQGNSA. The CDR3 sequence is 13 residues long. CDR3 in DNA: TGTGCCAGCAGCTTAGCAAACCCGTGGGAGCTGTACTTC. Amino acids: CASSLANPWELYF.

The table lists this clonotype with many counts. The chain uses TRBV7-3 and TRBJ2-2, with D unclear. Trimming removed 2 bases from V and 2 bases from J, with 9 bases in between. The CDR3 sequence is 15 residues long. Germline V gene sequence: CDR1 SGHTA, CDR2 FQGTGA. Written as DNA, the CDR3 is TGTGCCAGCAGCTTAGGGTCTACTAACACCGGGGAGCTGTTTTTT. This gives the protein CASSLGSTNTGELFF. The full variable domain, with the rest looked up from reference TRBV7-3 and TRBJ2-2, is GAGVSQTPSNKVTEKGKYVELRCDPISGHTALYWYRQSLGQGPEFLIYFQGTGAADDSGLPNDRFFAVRPEGSVSTLKIQRTERGDSAVYLCASSLGSTNTGELFFGEGSRLTVL.

In its sample, this clonotype was seen many times. CDR3 sequence: CASSSSTSGSHNEQFF. The DNA of the CDR3 is TGTGCCAGCAGTTCATCGACTAGCGGTTCACACAATGAGCAGTTCTTC. This chain uses TRBV28 with TRBJ2-1; 9 bases are shared with TRBD2. The CDR3 runs to 16 residues. The ends lost 4 bases at V and 5 bases at J; junction bases unmatched: 9. CDR1 and CDR2 from the germline V gene are MDHEN and SYDVKM.

Many counts were recorded for this clonotype. This sequence joins TRBV7-2 and TRBJ2-3, with TRBD2 matching over 14 bases. CDR1 and CDR2 from the germline V gene are SGHTA and FQGNSA. The ends lost 5 bases at V and 5 bases at J; junction bases unmatched: 6. CDR3 length: 16 amino acids. The CDR3 coding sequence is TGTGCCAGCAGCACCCCCGGGACTAGCGGGAGAGATACGCAGTATTTT. Encoded protein: CASSTPGTSGRDTQYF.

In its sample, this clonotype was seen many times. A much larger clone is a single base away; this may be a read error. J is TRBJ2-1 and V is TRBV12-3 or TRBV12-4; D gene uncertain. The CDR3 consists of 14 residues. The CDR3 DNA reads as TGTGCCAGCGGGAACTATGGCTCCCACAATGAGCAGTTCTTC. Translated: CASGNYGSHNEQFF.

As to this clonotype: This probably arose from a read error, given a far larger clone one base away. V usage is TRBV12-3 or TRBV12-4 and J usage is TRBJ2-1; maybe TRBD2 (5 bases). Trimming removed 8 bases at V and 7 bases at J, with 9 bases between. The CDR3 contains 11 residues. The CDR3 DNA sequence: TGTGCCAGCCTTTTAGCGAATGAGCAGTTCTTC. Encoded protein: CASLLANEQFF.

Ten or more counts support this clonotype. This rearrangement joins TRBV2 to TRBJ2-1, with D perhaps TRBD2 (5 bases). Germline V gene sequence: CDR1 SNHLY, CDR2 FYNNEI. The CDR3 totals 16 residues. The V end lost 6 bases, the J end lost 6 bases, and 21 bases lay between the germline ends. This CDR3 reads CASSAHLDSDFNEQFF. CDR3 DNA sequence: TGTGCCAGCAGCGCTCATTTGGACTCGGACTTCAATGAGCAGTTCTTC.

This clonotype occurred many times. This chain uses TRBV4-2 with TRBJ2-2, with D uncertain. The V and J ends lost 1 base and 3 bases respectively, with 3 bases between them. The length of the CDR3 is 13 residues. Per germline, CDR1 LGHNA and CDR2 YNFKEQ. DNA of the CDR3: TGTGCCAGCAGCCAAGTGGACACCGGGGAGCTGTTTTTT. Protein: CASSQVDTGELFF.

This clonotype was observed a few times. V gene TRBV6-5 combines with J gene TRBJ2-1; no firm D call. The CDR3 is made up of 11 amino acids. From germline, CDR1 is MNHEY and CDR2 SVGAGI. V gave up 2 bases and J gave up 9 bases, with 5 bases separating them. The CDR3 sequence is CASSYGSEQFF. The CDR3 DNA follows: TGTGCCAGCAGTTACGGTAGTGAGCAGTTCTTC.

This clonotype was found many times. The rearrangement joins TRBV24-1 to TRBJ1-1, with TRBD1 as a possible D gene (5 bases). This CDR3 has 14 residues. Germline CDR1 reads KGHDR; CDR2 reads SFDVKD. The ends were cut back, 4 bases at V and 4 bases at J, with 12 bases in the middle. The CDR3 loop reads CATSESGQGTEAFF. CDR3 sequence (DNA): TGTGCCACCAGTGAATCGGGGCAAGGCACTGAAGCTTTCTTT.